This is a list of T cell receptor beta chains from one sample in a study of T cells in localized non-small cell lung cancer. Some clones are missing from TCRdb's copy, which holds only in-frame ones; the method was immunoSEQ multiplex PCR. The repertoire consists of more than 9,000 clones, with 70% to 80% occurring once and the leading ten covering under 35%. The source was peripheral blood, collected before any cancer treatment. The origin of the receptors is a male donor older than 55 with stage I lung adenocarcinoma. Each CDR3 is given with its conserved first and last residue. The D gene is left open where the match is weak. Clone size is shown for a subset of rows, as once, few, many or a class of expanded clone.

DNA	CDR3	J	size	D	V
TGTGCCAGCAGCGTAGCTCGAAGCGGGGGCAATGAGCAGTTCTTC	CASSVARSGGNEQFF	TRBJ2-1	.	TRBD2	TRBV9
TGTGCCAGCAGCTTGGGGTTTACGGAGTACGAGCAGTACTTC	CASSLGFTEYEQYF	TRBJ2-7	.	.	TRBV5-8
TGTGCCAGCAGCTTCGGTGCAACTAATGAAAAACTGTTTTTT	CASSFGATNEKLFF	TRBJ1-4	.	.	TRBV5-4
TGTGCCAGCAGCTTAGGTGGCGGGCCCTCCTACAATGAGCAGTTCTTC	CASSLGGGPSYNEQFF	TRBJ2-1	.	.	TRBV7-6
TGTGCCAGCAGTGAATCCCCCCCCAGCACTGAAGCTTTCTTT	CASSESPPSTEAFF	TRBJ1-1	.	.	TRBV25-1
TGTGCCAGCAGCTCCGGGACAGGGAATTCACCCCTCCACTTT	CASSSGTGNSPLHF	TRBJ1-6	.	TRBD1	TRBV7-9
TGTGCCAGTAGTATAGTTAACAGTATGAACACTGAAGCTTTCTTT	CASSIVNSMNTEAFF	TRBJ1-1	.	.	TRBV19
TGTGCCAGCAGCCTACAGGACAGGGCAGAGACCCAGTACTTC	CASSLQDRAETQYF	TRBJ2-5	.	TRBD1	TRBV5-5
TGCAGTGCTGCAGGGAACACTGAAGCTTTCTTT	CSAAGNTEAFF	TRBJ1-1	.	.	TRBV20-1
TGTGCCAGTAGTTCTAAAGGGTGGAATTCACCCCTCCACTTT	CASSSKGWNSPLHF	TRBJ1-6	.	.	TRBV19
TGTGCGAGCGGAGGGGGTAGAGCTGAAGCTTTCTTT	CASGGGRAEAFF	TRBJ1-1	.	.	TRBV6-1
TGTGCCAGCAGCTTGTTCATCGGGCCAGGGTTCCATTCACCCCTCCACTTT	CASSLFIGPGFHSPLHF	TRBJ1-6	.	.	TRBV5-4
TGCGCCAGCAGCCAGGGGGACTCTGGAAACACCATATATTTT	CASSQGDSGNTIYF	TRBJ1-3	once	.	TRBV4-1
TGCGCCAGCAGCCAAGAACTGGGGGCGGGGGGCTACACCTTC	CASSQELGAGGYTF	TRBJ1-2	.	.	TRBV4-3
TGCGCCAGCAGCTGGAGTCGGGGTTCACTCACAGATACGCAGTATTTT	CASSWSRGSLTDTQYF	TRBJ2-3	.	.	TRBV5-1
TGTGCCAGCAGTGTGCACAATGAGCAGTTCTTC	CASSVHNEQFF	TRBJ2-1	.	.	TRBV2
TGTGCCAGCAGCCCGTTTAGTGGGGGAACTGGGGCCAACGTCCTGACTTTC	CASSPFSGGTGANVLTF	TRBJ2-6	.	.	TRBV7-3
TGTGCCAGCTCACCGACGGGACAGCTGGAAGCTTTCTTT	CASSPTGQLEAFF	TRBJ1-1	.	TRBD1	TRBV18
TGTGCCAGTAGTAGTCTTGGCAGGGGAAGGGTTTATGGAAACACCATATATTTT	CASSSLGRGRVYGNTIYF	TRBJ1-3	.	.	TRBV19
TGTGCCAGCAGCTTGAGCGGGACCCAAACCGGGGAGCTGTTTTTT	CASSLSGTQTGELFF	TRBJ2-2	few	TRBD2	TRBV11-3
TGTGCCAGCAGTTCTAGGTACAACTACGAGCAGTACTTC	CASSSRYNYEQYF	TRBJ2-7	.	.	TRBV6-5
TGTGCCAGCAGCTTAGAGCAGAGAAGCACTGAAGCTTTCTTT	CASSLEQRSTEAFF	TRBJ1-1	few	.	TRBV11-1
TGTGCCAGCAACAGGCGCGGTCAGCCCCAGCATTTT	CASNRRGQPQHF	TRBJ1-5	few	.	TRBV6-5
TGTGCCAGTAATGGGGAAGGCAAAAACATTCAGTACTTC	CASNGEGKNIQYF	TRBJ2-4	few	.	TRBV19
TGTGCCAGCAGCCAAGGCCCGGGACCCGCCTCCTACGAGCAGTACTTC	CASSQGPGPASYEQYF	TRBJ2-7	.	.	TRBV14
TGCGCCAGCAGCCAAGACTCGACAGGGCACACTGAAGCTTTCTTT	CASSQDSTGHTEAFF	TRBJ1-1	.	TRBD1	TRBV6-5
TGCGCCAGCAGCCAAGACAGATCCTACAATGAGCAGTTCTTC	CASSQDRSYNEQFF	TRBJ2-1	.	.	TRBV5-1
TGTGCCAGCTCACCAAATAAGGGGAACTCTGGAAACACCATATATTTT	CASSPNKGNSGNTIYF	TRBJ1-3	.	.	TRBV18
TGTGCCAGTAGGGGACTAGCGGGGGGCGAGTACGAGCAGTACTTC	CASRGLAGGEYEQYF	TRBJ2-7	.	TRBD2	TRBV19
TGTGCCAGTAGTCTCCAGGGGAGTTGGGGTCAGCCCCAGCATTTT	CASSLQGSWGQPQHF	TRBJ1-5	.	.	TRBV19
TGTGCCAGCAGTTACGGGACACCCTACGAGCAGTACTTC	CASSYGTPYEQYF	TRBJ2-7	.	.	TRBV6-5